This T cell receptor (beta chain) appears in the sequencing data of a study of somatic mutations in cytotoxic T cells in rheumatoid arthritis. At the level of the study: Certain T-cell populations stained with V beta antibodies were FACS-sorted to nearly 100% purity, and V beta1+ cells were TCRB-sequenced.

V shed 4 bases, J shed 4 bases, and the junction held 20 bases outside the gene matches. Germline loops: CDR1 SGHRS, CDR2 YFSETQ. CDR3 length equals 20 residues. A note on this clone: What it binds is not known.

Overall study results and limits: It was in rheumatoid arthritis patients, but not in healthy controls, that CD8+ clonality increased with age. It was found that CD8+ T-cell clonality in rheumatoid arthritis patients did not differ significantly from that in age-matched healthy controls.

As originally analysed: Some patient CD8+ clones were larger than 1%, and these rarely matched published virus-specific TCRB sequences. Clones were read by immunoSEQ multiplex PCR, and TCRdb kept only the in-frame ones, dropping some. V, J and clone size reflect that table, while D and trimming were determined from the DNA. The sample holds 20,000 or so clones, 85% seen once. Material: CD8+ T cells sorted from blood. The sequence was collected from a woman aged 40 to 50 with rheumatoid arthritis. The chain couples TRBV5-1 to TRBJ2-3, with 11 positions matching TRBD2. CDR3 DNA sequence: TGCGCCAGCAGCCCTTATCCGGCTAGCGGGGGGACTACCACCTCAGATACGCAGTATTTT. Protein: CASSPYPASGGTTTSDTQYF.